This entry is about one T cell receptor beta chain. In the authors' methods: Amplification of reference gene primers was used by the study to estimate nucleated cell counts. Using immunoSEQ multiplex PCR, the repertoire was profiled, and TCRdb retains in-frame clones only, with some absent. V and J calls and clone size follow that table, whereas D and trimming were derived from the DNA. The repertoire holds around 190,000 clones, with 80% to 90% as singletons. This sample stems from a study of blood T cell repertoires in COVID-19. V dropped 0 bases and J dropped 2; count of bases not matched to a gene: 5. Germline V gene data show CDR1 as LNHNV and CDR2 as YYDKDF (reference sequence). The CDR3 extends over 16 amino acids. Living in 25 or so US areas, the participants were between 18 and 89 years of age. Cohorts were based on clinical histories the participants reported. Two consecutive negative NP/OP PCR tests, clearance, or resolved symptoms defined Cohort 3 recovery.

The source material was PBMCs or T cells enriched from blood (not recorded which). V is TRBV15 and J is TRBJ2-5; 8 bases align to TRBD1. The TCR sequence derives from a man aged 40-49 years who had recovered from COVID-19. CDR3 loop: CATSRDRTGPQETQYF. In DNA form, the CDR3 reads TGTGCCACCAGCAGAGATAGGACAGGGCCTCAAGAGACCCAGTACTTC.